The 14 T cell receptor beta chains below come from one sample, sequenced in a study of cytomegalovirus exposure and HLA in healthy donors. PCR primers comprised 60 Vbeta and 13 Jbeta primers. Libraries were prepared by immunoSEQ multiplex PCR; TCRdb keeps only in-frame clonotypes and omits some of them. Among under 40,000 clones listed, about four fifths were seen once. The sequenced sample consisted of PBMCs. Source of these receptors: a woman aged 40 to 50 in good health and CMV-seronegative.

The chain combines TRBV6-5 with TRBJ1-6, with 7 bases lining up with TRBD1. The CDR3 sequence is 13 residues long. The junction had 7 bases not matched to a gene; V was cut back by 7 bases and J by 10 bases. CDR1 and CDR2 (germline): MNHEY, SVGAGI. CDR3 sequence: CASTTGQRSPLHF. CDR3 coding DNA: TGTGCCAGCACCACGGGACAGAGATCACCCCTCCACTTT.

The CDR3 DNA is TGTGCCAGCACACCTCTTCACAGCTCCTACAATGAGCAGTTCTTC. Its protein product is CASTPLHSSYNEQFF. The chain uses TRBV28 and TRBJ2-1; no firm D call. Germline values: CDR1 MDHEN, CDR2 SYDVKM. The V end lost 7 bases, the J end lost 0 bases, and 13 bases lay between the germline ends. This CDR3 is 15 amino acids long.

The gene calls are TRBV6-5 and TRBJ2-6; TRBD1 aligns across 7 bases. The CDR3 has 16 residues. Germline trimming cut 2 bases from V and 3 bases from J; bases unmatched to any gene: 4. Per germline, CDR1 MNHEY and CDR2 SVGAGI. The CDR3 DNA is TGTGCCAGCAGTTACGAGGGGGCAGGTGGGGCCAACGTCCTGACTTTC. Translated, it gives CASSYEGAGGANVLTF.

V usage is TRBV25-1 and J usage is TRBJ1-1, with a weak D call TRBD1 (5 bases). Trimming cost V 6 bases and J 8 bases, with 19 bases left between them. Germline values: CDR1 MGHDK, CDR2 SYGVNS. The CDR3 contains 14 residues. The CDR3 is CASRGPGGRAEAFF. The CDR3 bases are TGTGCCAGCAGGGGACCCGGCGGGAGGGCGGAAGCTTTCTTT.

The chain has TRBV6-6 and TRBJ1-6; 9 nucleotides match TRBD1. After removal of 6 bases from V and 8 bases from J, the junction contained 11 bases not matched to a gene. The CDR3 is made up of 16 amino acids. Germline CDR1 MNHNY, CDR2 SVGAGI (reference sequence). This CDR3 is CASSPRNRDRDSPLHF. CDR3 DNA: TGTGCCAGCAGCCCCCGGAACCGGGACAGGGATTCACCCCTCCACTTT.

This chain connects TRBV5-8 to TRBJ1-2; 8 bases agree with TRBD1. From germline, CDR1 is SGHTS and CDR2 YDEGEE. J was trimmed by 3 bases and V by 3 bases; bases with no gene match: 1. The CDR3 loop spans 13 amino acids. The CDR3 protein is CASSSTGDYGYTF. CDR3 in DNA: TGTGCCAGCAGCTCGACAGGGGACTATGGCTACACCTTC.

This clone was recorded a few times. The gene calls are TRBV6-8 and TRBJ2-2, with 7 positions matching TRBD1. The germline V gene has CDR1 MNHGY and CDR2 SAAAGT. CDR3 length: 15 residues. The V and J ends lost 4 bases and 1 base, in that order; junction bases with no gene match: 3. The CDR3 DNA is TGTGCCAGCAGTTTAGGGGGCGAGAACACCGGGGAGCTGTTTTTT. Its protein product is CASSLGGENTGELFF.

Only a few counts were recorded for this clone. The chain uses TRBV9 and TRBJ2-5, with D perhaps TRBD2 (6 bases). The CDR3 runs to 16 residues. CDR1 is SGDLS and CDR2 is YYNGEE in the germline V gene. The V end lost 3 bases, the J end lost 4 bases, and 19 bases lay between the germline ends. CDR3 in amino acids: CASSGEVTSKVETQYF. The CDR3 coding sequence is TGTGCCAGCAGCGGCGAAGTCACTAGCAAGGTAGAGACCCAGTACTTC.

This chain connects TRBV6-5 to TRBJ1-3; 8 bases are shared with TRBD1. CDR1 is MNHEY, CDR2 SVGAGI, per germline. After removal of 7 bases from V and 4 bases from J, the junction contained 6 bases not matched to a gene. CDR3 length: 14 residues. CDR3 loop: CASKQGGGGNTIYF. The CDR3 bases are TGTGCCAGCAAACAGGGGGGTGGGGGAAACACCATATATTTT.

This clone was seen a handful of times. The genes are TRBV19 and TRBJ2-3, with 7 bases that match TRBD2. The length of the CDR3 is 15 residues. V dropped 0 bases and J dropped 6; count of bases not matched to a gene: 6. Per the germline V gene, CDR1 is LNHDA and CDR2 is SQIVND (reference sequence). The CDR3 region is CASSIEARGSDTQYF. CDR3 nucleotides: TGTGCCAGTAGTATAGAAGCGCGGGGGTCCGATACGCAGTATTTT. Together with reference TRBV19 and TRBJ2-3, the CDR3 gives the full variable domain: DGGITQSPKYLFRKEGQNVTLSCEQNLNHDAMYWYRQDPGQGLRLIYYSQIVNDFQKGDIAEGYSVSREKKESFPLTVTSAQKNPTAFYLCASSIEARGSDTQYFGPGTRLTVL.

A note on this clone: Relative to the germline gene, one junction end is altered; a read error may explain this. CDR3 DNA sequence: TGTGCTAGCAGCTTAGAGCTCGGTCAGCCCCAGCATTTT. It specifies CASSLELGQPQHF. This chain connects TRBV7-7 to TRBJ1-5; D is undetermined. The CDR3 loop spans 13 amino acids. CDR1 and CDR2 from the germline V gene are SSHAT and FNYEAQ (reference sequence).

This clone was recorded a few times. For the CDR3, the DNA is TGTGCCAGCAGTCCCTGGACTAGCGGGGGGGATGGGGCCAACGTCCTGACTTTC. Its translation: CASSPWTSGGDGANVLTF. This chain connects TRBV28 to TRBJ2-6, with 15 nucleotides matching TRBD2. The CDR3 length is 18 residues. The V gene's germline CDR1 is MDHEN and CDR2 SYDVKM. With 5 bases clipped from V and 3 bases from J, the junction kept 5 bases outside the gene matches. Looking up the rest from reference TRBV28 and TRBJ2-6 gives the full variable domain: DVKVTQSSRYLVKRTGEKVFLECVQDMDHENMFWYRQDPGLGLRLIYFSYDVKMKEKGDIPEGYSVSREKKERFSLILESASTNQTSMYLCASSPWTSGGDGANVLTFGAGSRLTVL.

The rearrangement joins TRBV21-1 to TRBJ2-7; TRBD2 reflects the table's D call only, with no check against the DNA. TRBV21-1 is a pseudogene segment. The CDR3 runs 14 residues. The CDR3 DNA follows: TGTGCCAGCAGCAAACGGATACGGGGGCGGGAGCAGTACGTC. Translated, it gives CASSKRIRGREQYV.

This chain links TRBV19 with TRBJ1-5, with TRBD1 matching over 7 bases. J lost 6 bases, V lost 3 bases, and 5 bases had no gene match. CDR1 is LNHDA, CDR2 SQIVND, per germline (reference sequence). This CDR3 is built from 14 residues. The CDR3 nucleotides read TGTGCCAGTAGTATTCGACAGGGAGGTCAGCCCCAGCATTTT. It yields the protein CASSIRQGGQPQHF.